Listed below are T cell receptor beta chains from one sample, sequenced in a study of T-cell reconstitution after alpha-beta-depleted transplantation in children. TCRdb reprocessed the PCR reads with MiXCR, giving one entry per CDR3 protein. In the table there are approximately 170,000 distinct CDR3 sequences, 11% of which are singletons. This material consisted of PBMCs, taken before TCRalphabeta/CD19-depleted stem cell transplant. The receptors were sampled from a boy aged 2 to 10 with acute myeloid leukemia, due to receive a stem cell transplant. Both conserved end residues are part of each CDR3. The order of the fields is V gene, CDR3 protein.

TRBV6-1	CASRRREGFYNEQFF
TRBV7-2	CASSFLTGLAGNTIYF
TRBV20-1	CSAPAYGYTF
TRBV14	CASRHAGTSTDTQYF
TRBV15	CATRDTGTVKNQPQHF
TRBV20-1	CSARASETSEQFF
TRBV7-2	CASSLITQVYNEQFF
TRBV5-1	CASSLVDPYTDTQYF
TRBV20-1	CSAPSAGAWDEQFF
TRBV7-8	CASRPNLRGRLGFEAFF
TRBV7-3	CASSKDGQGNNEQFF
TRBV5-5	CASSLLLAGDGSETQYF
TRBV4-1	CASSLRASGGARDTQYF
TRBV28	CASSDRGRGETQYF
TRBV5-1	CASSLAPRTGEMVTQYF
TRBV7-2	CASSAEAGNNEKLFF
TRBV4-1	CASSQPIGQVDNEQFF
TRBV20-1	CSARVARGGRNEQFF
TRBV11-2	CASSPGGSLAKNIQYF
TRBV20-1	CSARGVTSGKRSRVEQYF
TRBV20-1	CSAPTSGSETQYF
TRBV6-5	CASSYYGTEGSTF
TRBV6-5	CASTQGGEQFF
TRBV25-1	CASSEPGQAYVNEQFF
TRBV11-2	CASSSMVGTYSEQFF
TRBV20-1	CSASYSSNRPGELFF
TRBV25-1	CASSEAPGGYTEAFF
TRBV21-1	CASSKLNTGHGNYEQYF
TRBV5-1	CASSFSGLAGFTDTQYF
TRBV5-5	CASSLANTNTGELFF
TRBV30	CAWSQGGEAKNIQYF
TRBV25-1	CASGGLAGQETQYF